The next 23 T cell receptor beta chains were all read from a single sample in a study of blood T cell repertoires in COVID-19. Profiling relied on immunoSEQ multiplex PCR, and the TCRdb table lists in-frame clones only, not all of them. The sample carries around 78,000 clones, roughly 80% recorded once. Sequenced: peripheral blood. Receptors originate from a human donor in a cohort sampled during active COVID-19.

The J gene is TRBJ2-7, the V gene TRBV7-2, with 7 positions matching TRBD1. The CDR3 sequence is 14 residues long. V lost 5 bases and J lost 4; bases outside the gene matches: 8. Germline-derived CDR1 and CDR2 are SGHTA and FQGNSA. The CDR3 spells CASSLRQGGYEQYF. For the CDR3, the DNA is TGTGCCAGCAGCCTGAGACAGGGTGGGTACGAGCAGTACTTC.

V is TRBV2 and J is TRBJ1-2; D unclear. The ends were cut back, 8 bases at V and 2 bases at J, with 18 bases in the middle. Germline values: CDR1 SNHLY, CDR2 FYNNEI. CDR3 length: 15 residues. The CDR3 sequence: CASPGSRQQNYGYTF. CDR3 nucleotides: TGTGCCAGCCCCGGGAGTAGGCAGCAAAACTATGGCTACACCTTC.

The genes are TRBV9 and TRBJ2-7; D is perhaps TRBD1 (6 bases). Trimming pared 3 bases from V and 7 bases from J, leaving 20 bases between. The CDR3 consists of 15 residues. Germline V CDR1 and CDR2: SGDLS, YYNGEE. CDR3 sequence (DNA): TGTGCCAGCAGCGAGGCGTGGGGGCGCGGAGAGGAGCAGTACTTC. Protein product: CASSEAWGRGEEQYF.

The rearrangement joins TRBV20-1 to TRBJ2-7; 8 positions agree with TRBD1. This CDR3 has 11 amino acids. The germline gives CDR1 DFQATT, CDR2 SNEGSKA (reference sequence). After removal of 5 bases from V and 11 bases from J, the junction contained 8 bases not matched to a gene. The CDR3 region has the DNA TGCAGTGCTGCCAACTCAGGGGGCAAGTACTTC. Translation: CSAANSGGKYF.

The rearrangement uses TRBV24-1 and TRBJ2-5, with a weak D call TRBD1 (6 bases). Trimming removed 2 bases from V and 4 bases from J, with 16 bases in between. The germline CDR1 and CDR2 sequences are KGHDR and SFDVKD. The CDR3 length is 16 residues. CDR3 amino acids: CATSDSIRGFPETQYF. The CDR3 DNA reads as TGTGCCACCAGTGATTCAATCAGGGGTTTCCCAGAGACCCAGTACTTC.

The chain is built from TRBV11-3 and TRBJ2-1; 8 positions agree with TRBD1. Germline-derived CDR1 and CDR2 are SGHNT and YENEEA. The V gene end was trimmed by 5 bases and the J gene end by 2 bases; junction bases not matched to a gene: 5. This CDR3 has 15 amino acids. The CDR3 protein is CASSTTGVAYNEQFF. Written as DNA, the CDR3 is TGTGCCAGCAGCACGACAGGGGTGGCCTACAATGAGCAGTTCTTC.

The V gene is TRBV5-1, the J gene TRBJ2-7; tentative D call: TRBD2 (5 bases). CDR1 and CDR2 from the germline V gene are SGHRS and YFSETQ. The CDR3 contains 17 residues. V lost 0 bases and J 5 bases, leaving 21 bases between the germline ends. The DNA for the CDR3 is TGCGCCAGCAGCTTGGGGCCGTTCGGGGAAGAGGTGCACGAGCAGTACTTC. Protein product: CASSLGPFGEEVHEQYF. Filled out from reference TRBV5-1 and TRBJ2-7, the complete variable domain reads KAGVTQTPRYLIKTRGQQVTLSCSPISGHRSVSWYQQTPGQGLQFLFEYFSETQRNKGNFPGRFSGRQFSNSRSEMNVSTLELGDSALYLCASSLGPFGEEVHEQYFGPGTRLTVT.

J is TRBJ1-3 and V is TRBV29-1; tentative D call: TRBD1 (6 bases). V shed 2 bases and J shed 3 bases, with 11 bases lying between them. This CDR3 region has 14 residues. Germline CDR1 SQVTM, CDR2 ANQGSEA. CDR3 amino acids: CSVESGGVGNTIYF. The CDR3 nucleotides read TGCAGCGTTGAATCGGGGGGCGTTGGAAACACCATATATTTT.

The chain employs TRBV6-2 or TRBV6-3 and TRBJ1-1; D unresolved. The CDR3 extends over 14 amino acids. V lost 3 bases and J lost 4, with 12 bases in between. CDR1 is MNHEY and CDR2 is SVGEGT in the germline V gene. CDR3 in amino acids: CASSYYLGGTEAFF. The CDR3 DNA reads as TGTGCCAGCAGTTATTACCTAGGCGGCACTGAAGCTTTCTTT.

This rearrangement joins TRBV10-1 to TRBJ1-2; possible D gene TRBD1, 6 bases. Germline values: CDR1 WNHNN, CDR2 SYGVQD (reference sequence). The CDR3 is made up of 13 amino acids. The V end lost 0 bases, the J end lost 7 bases, and 9 bases lay between the germline ends. The CDR3 protein is CASSESRGAGYTF. The CDR3 DNA is TGCGCCAGCAGTGAGTCCAGGGGTGCTGGCTACACCTTC.

CDR3 residues: CAIGTGGMISQYF. The DNA of the CDR3 is TGTGCCATAGGGACAGGGGGGATGATCTCCCAGTACTTC. The chain uses TRBV10-3 and TRBJ2-5; 11 bases are shared with TRBD1. The CDR3 extends over 13 amino acids. V gave up 9 bases and J gave up 9 bases; unmatched junction bases: 9. The germline V gene has CDR1 ENHRY and CDR2 SYGVKD.

The chain links TRBV5-4 to TRBJ2-7; TRBD2 agrees at 7 bases. Trimming removed 4 bases from V and 0 bases from J; junction bases left unmatched: 10. The germline V gene has CDR1 SGHNT and CDR2 YYREEE (reference sequence). This CDR3 spans 16 amino acids. CDR3 sequence: CASSPGGVSTSYEQYF. The CDR3, as DNA: TGTGCCAGCAGCCCTGGGGGGGTCAGTACCTCCTACGAGCAGTACTTC. The full variable domain, its missing parts supplied by reference TRBV5-4 and TRBJ2-7, is ETGVTQSPTHLIKTRGQQVTLRCSSQSGHNTVSWYQQALGQGPQFIFQYYREEENGRGNFPPRFSGLQFPNYSSELNVNALELDDSALYLCASSPGGVSTSYEQYFGPGTRLTVT.

The chain joins TRBV7-2 to TRBJ1-2; weak D call: TRBD1 (6 bases). V dropped 6 bases and J dropped 4 bases, with 18 bases sitting between them. Per germline, CDR1 SGHTA and CDR2 FQGNSA. The CDR3 consists of 15 residues. This chain's CDR3 is CASSRPGAEAYGYTF. For the CDR3, the DNA is TGTGCCAGCAGTCGACCAGGGGCCGAGGCCTATGGCTACACCTTC.

The chain is built from TRBV6-2 or TRBV6-3 and TRBJ1-2; D gene unclear. Germline loops: CDR1 MNHEY, CDR2 SVGEGT. V dropped 2 bases and J dropped 0 bases, with 4 bases sitting between them. The CDR3 loop spans 13 amino acids. The DNA of the CDR3 is TGTGCCAGCAGTTACACGGCTAACTATGGCTACACCTTC. Amino acid sequence: CASSYTANYGYTF.

This rearrangement joins TRBV24-1 to TRBJ1-1, with 12 bases that match TRBD1. From germline, CDR1 is KGHDR and CDR2 SFDVKD. The CDR3 contains 19 residues. V dropped 3 bases and J dropped 4; count of bases not matched to a gene: 14. The CDR3: CATSDPIGTGGKWSTEAFF. In nucleotides, the CDR3 is TGTGCCACCAGTGATCCTATCGGGACAGGGGGCAAATGGAGCACTGAAGCTTTCTTT.

V usage is TRBV2 and J usage is TRBJ1-2; the match to TRBD1 covers 7 bases. With V trimmed by 0 bases and J by 7 bases, 8 bases remained unmatched. Looked up from germline, CDR1 is SNHLY and CDR2 is FYNNEI. The CDR3 spans 15 residues. The CDR3, as DNA: TGTGCCAGCAGTGAAGCTAAGCGGCAGGGGGGTGGCTACACCTTC. Its translation: CASSEAKRQGGGYTF.

The chain employs TRBV12-3 or TRBV12-4 and TRBJ1-1; D possibly corresponds to TRBD1 (5 bases). V lost 2 bases, J lost 4 bases, and 8 bases lay in between. The CDR3 extends over 13 amino acids. The CDR3: CASSLRGGTEAFF. Written as DNA, the CDR3 is TGTGCCAGCAGTTTAAGGGGAGGCACTGAAGCTTTCTTT.

V usage is TRBV7-2 and J usage is TRBJ2-3, with D hard to call. The germline V gene encodes CDR1 SGHTA and CDR2 FQGNSA. V dropped 5 bases and J dropped 6 bases, with 15 bases sitting between them. CDR3 length equals 14 residues. The CDR3 here is CASSPFALSDTQYF. CDR3 DNA sequence: TGTGCCAGCAGCCCTTTCGCACTATCCGATACGCAGTATTTT.

This clone was seen a handful of times. The chain is built from TRBV5-6 and TRBJ1-3; D might be TRBD1 (6 bases). The CDR3 consists of 15 residues. Between the trimmed V and J ends, which lost 2 bases and 0 bases, there was a span of 9 bases. Germline values: CDR1 SGHDT, CDR2 YYEEEE. In DNA form, the CDR3 reads TGTGCCAGCAGCTTCAGGGGAGTCTCTGGAAACACCATATATTTT. Translated, it gives CASSFRGVSGNTIYF.

The chain's CDR3 is CASSQDRGRRNTEAFF. The CDR3 DNA is TGCGCCAGCAGCCAAGATCGAGGGAGGAGGAACACTGAAGCTTTCTTT. The V and J genes are TRBV4-3 and TRBJ1-1; D remains unclear. CDR1 and CDR2 (germline): LGHNA, YSLEER. This CDR3 is 16 amino acids long. V lost 0 bases, J lost 1 base, and 12 bases lay in between.

The chain combines TRBV2 with TRBJ1-1, with a tentative D call TRBD1 (5 bases). Per the germline V gene, CDR1 is SNHLY and CDR2 is FYNNEI. The CDR3 length is 13 residues. Between the trimmed V and J ends, which lost 8 bases and 0 bases, there was a span of 10 bases. The CDR3 DNA follows: TGTGCCAGCGAAGACAGATTGAACACTGAAGCTTTCTTT. Translated: CASEDRLNTEAFF.

The rearrangement joins TRBV6-5 to TRBJ1-1; possibly TRBD1 for D (5 bases). The CDR3 consists of 12 residues. Looked up from germline, CDR1 is MNHEY and CDR2 is SVGAGI. Trimming left V 9 bases short and J 4 bases short, with 12 bases between. The CDR3 nucleotides are TGTGCCAGTACATTCGGGGGCACTGAAGCTTTCTTT. This translates into CASTFGGTEAFF.

CDR3 sequence reads: CASSLSRTEETQYF. The CDR3 nucleotides read TGTGCCAGCAGCTTAAGTAGAACAGAAGAGACCCAGTACTTC. The rearrangement joins TRBV7-6 to TRBJ2-5; D remains unclear. V lost 2 bases, J lost 3 bases, and 10 bases lay in between. The CDR3 is 14 amino acids. The germline V gene encodes CDR1 SGHVS and CDR2 FNYEAQ.